This T cell receptor (beta chain) was obtained from a study of T cells after yellow fever vaccination. On the study more broadly: SMART-Seq v4 Ultra Low Input served to prepare low-cell-number fractions. Study-wide results and caveats: Post-booster samples contained most primary-vaccination clones (just under 98% CD4, around 90% CD8). A secondary response was less intense yet reached its peak sooner, at day 5 versus 15.

This clonotype was observed many times. Its antigen is currently unknown. This CDR3 has 16 residues. V shed 0 bases, J shed 7 bases, and the junction held 11 bases outside the gene matches. The germline V gene encodes CDR1 DFQATT and CDR2 SNEGSKA (reference sequence). 5'RACE template switching produced TCR cDNA carrying a universal primer site and UMIs. TCRdb itself ran the 5' RACE reads through MiXCR, one entry per CDR3 protein. The profile covers under 30,000 distinct CDR3 sequences, with about 5% appearing a single time and roughly two fifths taken by the ten largest. Sequencing used CD8+ T cells sorted from PBMCs, obtained 10 days after the yellow fever booster vaccination. The source of this sequence is a man aged 25 to 40 who received the YFV17D yellow fever vaccine. The chain has TRBV20-1 and TRBJ2-1; 8 nucleotides agree with TRBD1. The CDR3 protein is CSAREVDRGAINEQFF. The CDR3 coding sequence is TGCAGTGCTAGAGAGGTCGACAGGGGAGCAATTAATGAGCAGTTCTTC.